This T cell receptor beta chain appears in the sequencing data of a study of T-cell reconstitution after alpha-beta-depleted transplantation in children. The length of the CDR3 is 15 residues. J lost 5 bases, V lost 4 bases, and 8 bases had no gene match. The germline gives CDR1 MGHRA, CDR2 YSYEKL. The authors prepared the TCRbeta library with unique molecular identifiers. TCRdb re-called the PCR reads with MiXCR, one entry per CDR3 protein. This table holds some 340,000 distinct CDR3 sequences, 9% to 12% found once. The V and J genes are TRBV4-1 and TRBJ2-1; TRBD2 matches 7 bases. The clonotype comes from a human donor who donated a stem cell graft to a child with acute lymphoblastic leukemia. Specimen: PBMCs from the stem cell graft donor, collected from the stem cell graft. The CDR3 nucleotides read TGCGCCAGCAGCCTGCTCAGCGGGACGAACAATGAGCAGTTCTTC. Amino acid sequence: CASSLLSGTNNEQFF.